The present T cell receptor beta chain was sequenced within a study of T cells after yellow fever vaccination. TCRdb independently ran MiXCR on the 5' RACE reads; one entry per CDR3 protein. The sample lists 150,000 to 200,000 distinct CDR3 sequences, about a tenth seen once, with approximately 39% in the top ten. This CDR3 is built from 15 residues. Germline CDR1 reads SGHTA; CDR2 reads FQGNSA. V lost 3 bases and J lost 4; bases outside the gene matches: 3. General observations from the study: Post-booster repertoires again held most primary-vaccination clones (about 96% CD4, roughly 88% CD8).

Of note for this clonotype: Its antigen is unknown.

The chain recombines TRBV7-2 with TRBJ2-1, with 10 nucleotides matching TRBD2. The sample was CD8+ T cells sorted from PBMCs, taken 45 days after the yellow fever booster vaccination. This sequence was found in a man aged 18-30 years who received the YFV17D yellow fever vaccine. CDR3 region: CASSFSGGPYNEQFF. Here the CDR3 DNA reads TGTGCCAGCAGCTTTAGCGGGGGGCCATACAATGAGCAGTTCTTC.